The source of this T cell receptor beta chain is a study of OX40 agonist ivuxolimab in advanced cancers. For the study at large: Six ivuxolimab dose levels, 0.01 to 10 mg/kg, were given intravenously every 2 weeks. Males comprised about 84% of the group, whose mean age was roughly 64 years (range roughly 20 to 85).

Profiling relied on immunoSEQ multiplex PCR, and the TCRdb table lists in-frame clones only, not all of them. This table holds around 40,000 clones, 70% to 90% found once. The investigators sampled blood at baseline, at cycle 4 day 1, and at cycle 7 day 1. V lost 1 base and J lost 2; bases outside the gene matches: 6. There are 18 residues in the CDR3. The germline V gene encodes CDR1 MGHRA and CDR2 YSYEKL. The sequence was collected from an adult with an advanced solid tumor such as melanoma, head and neck, liver or kidney cancer. This rearrangement joins TRBV4-1 to TRBJ2-1; 12 bases map to TRBD2. Specimen: CD4+ or CD8+ T cells sorted from blood, collected in a trial of the OX40 agonist ivuxolimab. The chain's CDR3 is CASSQVLAGGPPYNEQFF. In DNA form, the CDR3 reads TGCGCCAGCAGCCAAGTTCTAGCGGGAGGGCCCCCCTACAATGAGCAGTTCTTC.